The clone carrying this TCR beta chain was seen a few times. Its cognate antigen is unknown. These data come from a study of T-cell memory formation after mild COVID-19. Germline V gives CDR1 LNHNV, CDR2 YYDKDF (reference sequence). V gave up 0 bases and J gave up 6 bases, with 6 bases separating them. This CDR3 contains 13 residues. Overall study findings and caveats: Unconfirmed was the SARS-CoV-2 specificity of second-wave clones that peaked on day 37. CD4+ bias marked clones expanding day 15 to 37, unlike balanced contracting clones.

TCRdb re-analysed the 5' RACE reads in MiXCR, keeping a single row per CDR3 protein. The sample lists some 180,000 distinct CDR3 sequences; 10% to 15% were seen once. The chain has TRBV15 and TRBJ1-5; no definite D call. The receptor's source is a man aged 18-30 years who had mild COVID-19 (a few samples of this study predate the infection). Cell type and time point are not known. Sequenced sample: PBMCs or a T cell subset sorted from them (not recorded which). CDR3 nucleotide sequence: TGTGCCACCAGCAGAGATAGGAGTCAGCCCCAGCATTTT. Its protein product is CATSRDRSQPQHF.